This TCR beta chain was sequenced during a study of cytomegalovirus exposure and HLA in healthy donors (dated by TCRdb to about 2017). With regard to the full study: An earlier analysis of roughly 500 of the donors reported about 250 Gb of sequence data and around 120 million unique TCR beta sequences from 190 million or so T cells. The aim of the study was to test whether cataloging public T cell receptors could identify signatures of past pathogen exposure. Along with the approximately 650-subject first cohort, a separate validation cohort of over a hundred different subjects was used. A later genetic analysis took genome-wide SNP genotypes for 398 of the 666 donors and used that subset as a discovery cohort. Donor age, sex, ethnicity and CMV serostatus were compiled alongside the repertoire data. Among a few hundred genotyped donors of the cohort, an average of roughly 240,000 unique TCR beta nucleotide sequences were sequenced per donor, around 20% of them non-productive. Approximately 310 gigabases of sequencing data and around 87 million unique TCR sequences were included in an early release covering 500 to 750 HLA-typed donors. The study used immunosequencing to profile the T cell repertoires of more than 650 subjects and linked those repertoires to cytomegalovirus serostatus. Roughly 5 DR-DQ haplotypes were treated as single units for association and clustering because of strong linkage in the cohort. An earlier analysis of several hundred of the donors used high-throughput TCR beta sequencing to judge whether each TCR beta V gene segment behaved as functional or pseudogenic. Typing coverage varied by locus: 629-630 donors for A, B, C, DRB1 and DQB1; 500 to 550 for DQA1; about 570 for DPA1; approximately 490 for DPB1. Class I and class II HLA loci were covered by the typing at four-digit resolution. In the later analysis, no new phenotypic data were used to find candidate immune exposures; instead, reliance was placed on TCR beta sequences and their occurrence across donors. All discovery cohort repertoires had been generated using a single sequencing platform. The study combined high-throughput TCR immunosequencing, statistical association of individual TCRs with disease status, and machine learning to predict cytomegalovirus infection status. Among the approximately 420 genotyped donors, approximately 76% belonged to the genetic ancestry cluster associated with self-reported Caucasian donors. To study patterns of TCR occurrence, a later analysis re-analyzed previously published TCR beta repertoires from around 670 donors and added high-resolution HLA genotyping. Beyond this particular receptor, the publication reports: A later analysis found that TCR association rates varied across HLA loci, with DRB1 alleles showing the most associated TCRs and HLA-C alleles the fewest. Specific HLA alleles were associated with 15,000 to 20,000 TCR beta sequences at a false discovery rate of 0.05 in a later analysis. Approximately 16 rarely observed V segments, including chromosome 9 orphons, were excluded from the earlier analysis of several hundred of the donors because counts were too low. In a later genetic analysis, fewer N-insertions in productive TCRs were reported among donors in an Asian-associated ancestry cluster than the roughly 700-donor mean. The sequencing pipeline was judged likely to have produced a cluster of highly shared sequence variants as a technical artifact. A further reported finding was that TCR beta sequences accurately predicted the HLA-A and HLA-B alleles for most subjects in the first cohort. The study gave a list of 150 to 200 TCR beta chains associated with cytomegalovirus. Because the 87-base-pair reads could not distinguish some IMGT-functional V segments, including TRBV6-2 and TRBV6-3, those segments were excluded. An earlier analysis of approximately 540 of the donors showed that most TCR beta V segments appeared in productive rearrangements either about 90% or about 30% of the time, which broadly matched IMGT annotations. The authors suggested that the approach could potentially be extended to other disease states and immunological phenotypes. Presence/absence analyses assumed roughly uniform sequencing depth across donors, an assumption that may not hold. In a later genetic analysis, a missense DCLRE1C variant was associated with V-gene and J-gene trimming of TCR beta chains, and the association was replicated in an independent cohort. The only immune exposure information available for the cohort was CMV serostatus. Because some donors lacked HLA typing at each locus, the association tests relied only on the typed subset. Only TCR beta chains were sequenced in this cohort, and the absence of alpha or paired-chain data limited detectable features. A later analysis found that HLA-associated TCR beta chains were more clonally expanded and had lower generation probabilities than equally common non-associated chains. In a later analysis, most CMV-associated TCR beta chains were found to appear HLA-restricted, with HLA associations seemingly driven largely by CMV exposure. Most TCR sequences were observed very rarely across donors, whereas some public TCRs were present in many individuals. When HLA alleles, especially DR and DQ, strongly co-occurred, attributing TCR associations to individual alleles was difficult. In vitro tests confirmed that three of the cytomegalovirus-associated TCR beta chains recognize cytomegalovirus antigens. Correlated functional status among segregating V segments might be attributable to linkage disequilibrium, but an unknown experimental factor could not be ruled out. In both the original and validation cohorts, the classifier was reported to diagnose cytomegalovirus status with high specificity and sensitivity. Several of the top co-occurrence clusters appeared to be linked to parvovirus B19, influenza, CMV and Epstein-Barr virus, according to a later analysis.

The library was obtained by the immunoSEQ multiplex PCR assay. A mixture of 60 forward primers for TCR Vbeta segments and 13 reverse primers for TCR Jbeta segments was used in the multiplex PCR. A multiplex PCR assay on genomic DNA amplified the CDR3 region of rearranged TCR beta genes. The Illumina HiSeq System was used to sequence the amplified TCR beta libraries as 87-base-pair reads. Processing in the source paper ran as follows. Across the 670 or so repertoires, a later analysis counted 78 million or so unique TCR beta chains, 9 million to 14 million of which were shared by at least two donors. Raw reads were error-corrected and collapsed into unique sequences with a nearest-neighbor algorithm that merged closely related sequences to remove PCR and sequencing errors. To assign V, D and J gene segments, CDR3 sequences were aligned to IMGT reference sequences. For a sequence to be retained, at least a six-nucleotide match to both a V gene segment and a J gene segment was required. Rearrangements were classified as productive when the CDR3 lacked stop codons and remained in frame with V and J, and all other rearrangements were classified as non-productive. Following IMGT convention, CDR3 was defined as the stretch from the second conserved V-encoded cysteine to the conserved J-encoded phenylalanine. The earlier analysis of 450 to 750 of the donors excluded any sequence lacking an unambiguous match to a single V gene segment. In an earlier analysis of 587 of the donors, a V segment was called functional when productive rearrangements were above 56.7%, and segregating when the standard deviation between donors exceeded 5%. A statistical classification framework was developed to diagnose cytomegalovirus status using the catalog of TCR beta chain sequences. V and J gene assignment, in a later analysis, came from comparing TCR nucleotide sequences with IMGT/GENE-DB human TR gene sequences. In a later analysis, CDR3 sequences and most-parsimonious VDJ recombination scenarios were assigned using the TCRdist pipeline. In a later analysis, each TCR beta chain was defined by its CDR3 amino acid sequence together with its V-gene family, and reads without a unique V-gene family were excluded. In a later analysis, 450 to 600 highly shared, low-generation-probability nucleotide sequences were removed to address suspected cross-contamination and a sequencing artifact. In a later analysis, a clonal expansion index for each public chain was calculated from normalized within-repertoire ranks of inferred template counts. A later analysis computed generation probabilities with a VDJ recombination model fitted to out-of-frame rearrangements, and checked the results against IGoR. Hypergeometric tests were used in a later analysis to score TCR-TCR, TCR-HLA and TCR-CMV co-occurrence, with a repertoire-size bias correction applied to the TCR pairs. False discovery rates were estimated in a later analysis by permuting HLA or CMV assignments 20 times. In a later analysis, co-occurring TCRs were grouped with DBSCAN, and TCRdist sequence similarity was added when clustering was performed within HLA-allele-positive subsets. Repertoires with fewer than 30,000 or more than 120,000 public chains, plus five repertoires with anomalous nucleotide sharing, were excluded from co-occurrence clustering. Held by TCRdb, this immuneACCESS table contains in-frame sequences only and omits some clones. Under half of the omission traces to an unresolved V gene where checked; the cause of the rest is unknown. The V and J calls and clone size are taken from that table; D and trimming were inferred from the DNA. This sample has a few hundred thousand clones in its table, and roughly 80% of those were observed once. Of the sample, 1.1% to 1.5% falls within the top ten clones.

The cohort consisted of more than 650 healthy bone marrow donors. All cohort members were sampled while nominally healthy, although unrecorded immune exposures were likely present. The donor was CMV seronegative and belonged to the group of roughly 330 seronegative cohort members. Every donor gave a peripheral blood sample, and the peripheral blood mononuclear cells from that sample were used for TCR beta sequencing. The Qiagen DNeasy Blood Extraction Kit was used to extract genomic DNA from the blood cell samples. About this clone itself: The specificity of this receptor is unknown. Base qualities are not recorded, but no much larger clone differs from it by a single base.

Ends trimmed: V by 5 bases, J by 5 bases; bases unmatched to a gene: 2. The CDR3 numbers 14 residues from cysteine through phenylalanine. Only the CDR3 portion is preserved as DNA: 42 bases, with reading frame beginning at the first base. The germline V gene provides CDR1 SGHTA and CDR2 FQGTGA. The V gene is TRBV7-3 and the J gene is TRBJ2-1, and TRBD2 matches 11 of the central bases. Sequenced input: PBMCs. The receptor comes from a girl under 18 in good health and CMV-seronegative. The CDR3 has the sequence CASSTGLADNEQFF. The DNA sequence is TGTGCCAGCAGCACGGGACTAGCGGACAATGAGCAGTTCTTC. With the rest looked up from the reference TRBV7-3 and TRBJ2-1 genes rather than sequenced, the full variable domain is GAGVSQTPSNKVTEKGKYVELRCDPISGHTALYWYRQSLGQGPEFLIYFQGTGAADDSGLPNDRFFAVRPEGSVSTLKIQRTERGDSAVYLCASSTGLADNEQFFGPGTRLTVL.